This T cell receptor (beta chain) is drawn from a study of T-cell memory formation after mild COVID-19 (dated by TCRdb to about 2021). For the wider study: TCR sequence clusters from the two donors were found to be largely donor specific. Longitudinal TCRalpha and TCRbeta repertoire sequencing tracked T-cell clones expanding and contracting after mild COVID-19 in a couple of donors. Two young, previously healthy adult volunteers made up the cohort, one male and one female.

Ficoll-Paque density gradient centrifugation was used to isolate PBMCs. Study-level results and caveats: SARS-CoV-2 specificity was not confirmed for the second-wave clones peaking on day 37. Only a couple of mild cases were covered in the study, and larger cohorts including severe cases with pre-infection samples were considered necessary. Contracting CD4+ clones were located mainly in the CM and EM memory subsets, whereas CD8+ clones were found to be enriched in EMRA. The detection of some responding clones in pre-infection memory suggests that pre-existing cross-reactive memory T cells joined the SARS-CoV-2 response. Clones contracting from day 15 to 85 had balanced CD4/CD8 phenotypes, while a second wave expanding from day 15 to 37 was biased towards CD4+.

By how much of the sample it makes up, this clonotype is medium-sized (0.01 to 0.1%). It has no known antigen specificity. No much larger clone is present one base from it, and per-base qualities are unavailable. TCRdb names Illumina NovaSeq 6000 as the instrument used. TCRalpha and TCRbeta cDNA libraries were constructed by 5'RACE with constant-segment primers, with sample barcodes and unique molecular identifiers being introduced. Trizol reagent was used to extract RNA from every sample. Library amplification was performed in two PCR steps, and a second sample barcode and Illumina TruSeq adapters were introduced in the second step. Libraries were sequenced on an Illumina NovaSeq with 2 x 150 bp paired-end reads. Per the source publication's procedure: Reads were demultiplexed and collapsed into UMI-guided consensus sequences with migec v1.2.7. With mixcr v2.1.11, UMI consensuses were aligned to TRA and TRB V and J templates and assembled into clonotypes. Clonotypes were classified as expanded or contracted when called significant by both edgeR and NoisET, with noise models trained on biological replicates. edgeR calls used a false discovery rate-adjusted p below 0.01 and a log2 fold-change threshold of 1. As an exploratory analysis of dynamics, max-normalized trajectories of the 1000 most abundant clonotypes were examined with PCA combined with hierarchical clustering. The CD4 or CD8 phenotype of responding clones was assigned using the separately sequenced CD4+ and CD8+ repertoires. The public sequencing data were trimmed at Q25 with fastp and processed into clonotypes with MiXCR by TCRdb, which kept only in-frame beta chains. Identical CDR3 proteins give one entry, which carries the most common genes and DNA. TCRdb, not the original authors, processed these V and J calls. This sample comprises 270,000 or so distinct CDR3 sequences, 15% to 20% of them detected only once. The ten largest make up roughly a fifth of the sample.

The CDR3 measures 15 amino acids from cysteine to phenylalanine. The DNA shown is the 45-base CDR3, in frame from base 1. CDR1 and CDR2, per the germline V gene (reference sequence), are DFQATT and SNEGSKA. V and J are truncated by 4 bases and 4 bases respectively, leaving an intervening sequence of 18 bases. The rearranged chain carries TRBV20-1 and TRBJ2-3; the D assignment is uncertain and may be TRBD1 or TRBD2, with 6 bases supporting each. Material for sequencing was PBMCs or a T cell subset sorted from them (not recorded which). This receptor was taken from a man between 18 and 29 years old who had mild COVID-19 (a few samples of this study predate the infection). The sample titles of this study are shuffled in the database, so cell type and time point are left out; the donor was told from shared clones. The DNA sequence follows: TGCAGTGCTACCGCCTCGGGGGCCGGATCAGATACGCAGTATTTT. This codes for CSATASGAGSDTQYF.